This TCR beta chain was observed in a study of blood T cell repertoires in COVID-19. About the study: Some COVID-19 samples were acute and others convalescent; all came from the United States, Italy and Spain. T cells, B-cell-depleted T cells, or PBMCs supplied cDNA or gDNA.

Authors' analysis steps: The assay estimated nucleated cells by amplifying reference gene primers. Assay used: immunoSEQ multiplex PCR; TCRdb lists only in-frame clones, some missing. V and J calls and clone size are copied from that table; D and trimming were computed from the DNA. This table has 150,000 or so clones, roughly 89% appearing once. Germline values: CDR1 DFQATT, CDR2 SNEGSKA (reference sequence). Losses at the gene ends were 3 bases for V and 10 bases for J; bases not matched to a gene: 13. The CDR3 loop spans 15 amino acids. Sequences were obtained from peripheral blood. The receptor's source is a man aged 50-59 years with acute or convalescent COVID-19. The rearrangement joins TRBV20-1 to TRBJ1-5; TRBD1 aligns across 9 bases. CDR3 in amino acids: CSASSTGGAGSPQHF. CDR3 in DNA: TGCAGTGCTAGTTCAACAGGGGGCGCGGGATCCCCCCAGCATTTT.